This TCR beta chain is drawn from a study of blood T cell repertoires in COVID-19. Authors' analysis steps: Reference gene primer amplification gave estimated nucleated cell counts. Using immunoSEQ multiplex PCR, the repertoire was profiled, and TCRdb retains in-frame clones only, with some absent. Clonal size and the V and J genes are those of that table, whereas D and trimming came from the DNA. Of under 300,000 clones listed, around 89% are singletons. The CDR3 contains 14 residues. Germline V CDR1 and CDR2: LGHDT, YNNKEL (reference sequence). Trimming cost V 1 base and J 6 bases, with 12 bases left between them.

Sequenced input: peripheral blood. V usage is TRBV3-1 (or the pseudogene TRBV3-2) and J usage is TRBJ1-1, with a tentative D call TRBD1 (5 bases). The source is a woman aged 55-69 years with COVID-19, enrolled during active disease. The CDR3 spells CASSQVSGGAEAFF. CDR3 DNA sequence: TGTGCCAGCAGCCAAGTGTCCGGGGGGGCTGAAGCTTTCTTT.